A single sample gave rise to the 22 T cell receptor beta chains below, sequenced in a study of resident and recirculating memory T cells in vitiligo. Clones were sequenced by immunoSEQ multiplex PCR, and TCRdb holds only the in-frame ones, with some missing. The repertoire holds 65,000 to 80,000 clones, with 90% to 95% as singletons. Specimen: blood. These receptors were taken from a male donor with vitiligo.

V is TRBV4-1 and J is TRBJ1-4; D is unclear. CDR3 length: 13 amino acids. CDR1 is MGHRA, CDR2 YSYEKL, per germline. V was shortened by 3 bases and J by 7 bases, with 9 bases between the two germline ends. Written as DNA, the CDR3 is TGCGCCAGCAGCCAGTTTGTGGCTGAAAAACTGTTTTTT. Amino acid sequence: CASSQFVAEKLFF.

The CDR3 sequence is CASSPGSIDYEQYF. The CDR3 DNA is TGTGCCAGCAGCCCCGGGTCGATCGATTACGAGCAGTACTTC. V is TRBV6-5 and J is TRBJ2-7; unclear D gene. From germline, CDR1 is MNHEY and CDR2 SVGAGI. Trimming left V 6 bases short and J 4 bases short, with 16 bases between. The CDR3 spans 14 residues.

V gene TRBV11-3 combines with J gene TRBJ2-5, with 8 bases lining up with TRBD1. V dropped 5 bases and J dropped 3; count of bases not matched to a gene: 5. CDR3 size: 14 residues. Germline CDR1 and CDR2: SGHNT and YENEEA. For the CDR3, the DNA is TGTGCCAGCAGCCAGAGGACAGGGAAAGAGACCCAGTACTTC. Residues: CASSQRTGKETQYF.

The rearrangement joins TRBV27 to TRBJ2-1; 7 bases map to TRBD1. CDR1 is MNHEY and CDR2 is SMNVEV in the germline V gene (reference sequence). The CDR3 consists of 17 residues. The ends lost 6 bases at V and 5 bases at J; junction bases unmatched: 16. CDR3 nucleotide sequence: TGTGCCAGCAGCACCATATCGAGGGGGCCGTATAACAATGAGCAGTTCTTC. It specifies CASSTISRGPYNNEQFF.

This clone has a single count. V is TRBV28 and J is TRBJ2-7; 7 positions agree with TRBD2. Germline values: CDR1 MDHEN, CDR2 SYDVKM. The CDR3 totals 12 residues. V trimming: 9 bases; J trimming: 2 bases; junction bases outside the gene matches: 4. The CDR3 bases are TGTGCCAGTAGCGGGCGAACCTACGAGCAGTACTTC. Its protein is CASSGRTYEQYF.

This sequence joins TRBV7-3 and TRBJ2-1; the match to TRBD2 covers 7 bases. The V gene end was trimmed by 1 base and the J gene end by 4 bases; junction bases not matched to a gene: 7. Germline CDR1 is SGHTA and CDR2 is FQGTGA. The CDR3 runs 16 residues. This CDR3 is CASSLSSSGAYNEQFF. The CDR3 coding sequence is TGTGCCAGCAGCTTAAGTTCTAGCGGAGCTTACAATGAGCAGTTCTTC. Together with reference TRBV7-3 and TRBJ2-1, the CDR3 gives the full variable domain: GAGVSQTPSNKVTEKGKYVELRCDPISGHTALYWYRQSLGQGPEFLIYFQGTGAADDSGLPNDRFFAVRPEGSVSTLKIQRTERGDSAVYLCASSLSSSGAYNEQFFGPGTRLTVL.

The chain couples TRBV27 to TRBJ1-6; 8 positions match TRBD1. The germline gives CDR1 MNHEY, CDR2 SMNVEV (reference sequence). The CDR3 runs 14 residues. The DNA for the CDR3 is TGTCCCCTACCGGAGGACAGGGTTGGGTCACCCCTCCACTTT. This sequence encodes CPLPEDRVGSPLHF.

The chain is built from TRBV7-8 and TRBJ2-7; 9 nucleotides match TRBD1. Germline trimming cut 5 bases from V and 12 bases from J; bases unmatched to any gene: 5. The CDR3 spans 11 residues. From germline, CDR1 is SGHVS and CDR2 FQNEAQ. The CDR3 coding sequence is TGTGCCAGCAGCCCGGGACAGGGCCCGTACTTC. Translating gives CASSPGQGPYF.

A single count supports this clone. CDR3 region: CASSVSRDTQYF. The CDR3 region has the DNA TGTGCCAGCAGTGTGTCGAGAGATACGCAGTATTTT. The chain is built from TRBV2 and TRBJ2-3, with D unresolved. This CDR3 has 12 amino acids. The V end was cut by 4 bases, the J end by 5 bases, with 7 bases between. In germline, CDR1 is SNHLY, CDR2 FYNNEI.

The rearrangement uses TRBV7-9 and TRBJ2-7; 12 nucleotides agree with TRBD1. This CDR3 is built from 17 residues. Germline-derived CDR1 and CDR2 are SEHNR and FQNEAQ (reference sequence). V lost 0 bases to trimming and J lost 2 bases; unmatched junction nucleotides: 5. Here the CDR3 DNA reads TGTGCCAGCAGCTTAGCTGTGGGACAGGGGGCAGCCTACGAGCAGTACTTC. Protein sequence: CASSLAVGQGAAYEQYF. Filled out from reference TRBV7-9 and TRBJ2-7, the complete variable domain reads DTGVSQNPRHKITKRGQNVTFRCDPISEHNRLYWYRQTLGQGPEFLTYFQNEAQLEKSRLLSDRFSAERPKGSFSTLEIQRTEQGDSAMYLCASSLAVGQGAAYEQYFGPGTRLTVT.

Of note for this clone: At one end, the junction sequence differs from germline, possibly due to a read error. V is TRBV6-6 and J is TRBJ2-5, with a weak D call TRBD1 (7 bases). The CDR3 consists of 14 residues. CDR1 and CDR2 from the germline V gene are MNHNY and SVGAGI (reference sequence). The CDR3 region has the DNA TGTGCCAGCAGTTACTCGGAGGGGGCGTACCACGGGGACTTC. Its translation: CASSYSEGAYHGDF.

The chain has TRBV5-1 and TRBJ2-3; 7 bases map to TRBD2. The germline gives CDR1 SGHRS, CDR2 YFSETQ. Trimming took 5 bases from V and 0 from J; bases not matched to a gene: 6. This CDR3 has 15 amino acids. Written as DNA, the CDR3 is TGCGCCAGCAGTCCAACTAGCGACAGCACAGATACGCAGTATTTT. As protein: CASSPTSDSTDTQYF.

The CDR3 bases are TGTGCCAGCAGTGAAGCCGGGAATTATAATCAGCCCCAGCATTTT. Translation: CASSEAGNYNQPQHF. This chain connects TRBV6-1 to TRBJ1-5; D is undetermined. In germline, CDR1 is MNHNS, CDR2 SASEGT. This CDR3 has 15 amino acids. V was pared by 0 bases and J by 4 bases, with 10 bases between.

The chain links TRBV27 to TRBJ2-1; 7 nucleotides match TRBD1. Germline V gene lookup returns CDR1 MNHEY and CDR2 SMNVEV (reference sequence). The trim removed 1 base at V and 0 bases at J, leaving 0 bases unmatched. This CDR3 is built from 15 residues. DNA for the CDR3: TGTGCCAGCAGTTTATGGGACAGCTCCTACAATGAGCAGTTCTTC. Protein: CASSLWDSSYNEQFF.

This clone was seen a single time. V gene TRBV28 combines with J gene TRBJ1-2; weak D call: TRBD1 (5 bases). There are 14 residues in the CDR3. Trimming took off 4 bases at V and 0 bases at J, with 9 bases between the two ends. Looked up from germline, CDR1 is MDHEN and CDR2 is SYDVKM. CDR3 residues: CASSSGGANYGYTF. The DNA of the CDR3 is TGTGCCAGCAGTTCCGGGGGGGCTAACTATGGCTACACCTTC.

The chain has TRBV2 and TRBJ2-2; weak D call: TRBD2 (6 bases). CDR3 length: 16 residues. V lost 6 bases and J lost 2, with 16 bases in between. Per the germline V gene, CDR1 is SNHLY and CDR2 is FYNNEI. CDR3: CASSLPRDSNTGELFF. The CDR3 bases are TGTGCCAGCAGCCTCCCGAGGGACTCCAACACCGGGGAGCTGTTTTTT.

The CDR3 bases are TGTGCCAGCAGCCCCCAAGCGGGAGGGGGGGATACGCAGTATTTT. It specifies CASSPQAGGGDTQYF. V usage is TRBV5-4 and J usage is TRBJ2-3, with 10 bases lining up with TRBD2. V gave up 4 bases and J gave up 6 bases; unmatched junction bases: 8. CDR3 length: 15 amino acids. Germline values: CDR1 SGHNT, CDR2 YYREEE (reference sequence). Variable domain in full (rest from reference TRBV5-4 and TRBJ2-3): ETGVTQSPTHLIKTRGQQVTLRCSSQSGHNTVSWYQQALGQGPQFIFQYYREEENGRGNFPPRFSGLQFPNYSSELNVNALELDDSALYLCASSPQAGGGDTQYFGPGTRLTVL.

V gene TRBV30 combines with J gene TRBJ2-7, with 9 bases that match TRBD1. The germline V gene encodes CDR1 GTSNPN and CDR2 SVGIG (reference sequence). After removal of 4 bases from V and 3 bases from J, the junction contained 1 base not matched to a gene. This CDR3 comprises 12 residues. The CDR3 here is CAWTGQGYEQYF. In DNA, the CDR3 is TGTGCCTGGACGGGACAGGGCTACGAGCAGTACTTC.

This clone appeared once. The CDR3 here is CASSRGDSSATNEKLFF. DNA for the CDR3: TGTGCCAGCAGCCGAGGGGACAGCTCCGCAACTAATGAAAAACTGTTTTTT. The chain links TRBV7-9 to TRBJ1-4, with 7 bases aligning to TRBD1. CDR1 SEHNR and CDR2 FQNEAQ come from the germline V gene (reference sequence). The CDR3 contains 17 residues. Trimming removed 5 bases from V and 0 bases from J; junction bases left unmatched: 9.

This clone showed up just once. The rearrangement uses TRBV25-1 and TRBJ2-1; 12 nucleotides agree with TRBD2. Germline-derived CDR1 and CDR2 are MGHDK and SYGVNS. The CDR3 is made up of 17 amino acids. Germline trimming cut 6 bases from V and 9 bases from J; bases unmatched to any gene: 15. CDR3 nucleotide sequence: TGTGCCAGCAGGGGTCATTTAGGACTAGCGGGACGGGGTGAGCAGTTCTTC. Amino acid sequence: CASRGHLGLAGRGEQFF.

V and J are TRBV18 and TRBJ1-5, with D tentatively TRBD1 (5 bases). Germline assignment: CDR1 KGHSH and CDR2 LQKENI. V gave up 2 bases and J gave up 5 bases, with 25 bases separating them. This CDR3 comprises 19 residues. CDR3 in DNA: TGTGCCAGCTCACCAACGATGGACACTTCTCCCCCACTGGATCAGCCCCAGCATTTT. It yields the protein CASSPTMDTSPPLDQPQHF.

The chain uses TRBV27 and TRBJ1-1; 10 positions match TRBD1. V lost 6 bases to trimming and J lost 4 bases; unmatched junction nucleotides: 5. The CDR3 sequence is 14 residues long. Germline V gene sequence: CDR1 MNHEY, CDR2 SMNVEV (reference sequence). This CDR3 reads CASSAWTGGTEAFF. The CDR3 region has the DNA TGTGCCAGCAGCGCGTGGACAGGGGGCACTGAAGCTTTCTTT.